The T cell receptor (beta chain) described here comes from a study of blood T cell repertoires in COVID-19 (dated by TCRdb to 2020 to 2022). Concerning the study at large: The collaborator samples originated in the United States, Italy and Spain and spanned the acute and convalescent phases of COVID-19. Where HLA class I and class II types were available, the types were taken from metadata supplied by the sample provider, not from assay-based typing. Nearly every sample came with metadata listing a de-identified subject ID, COVID-19 status, age in years and sex. The repertoires were released in a freely available public database meant as a resource for research on the immune response to SARS-CoV-2. The samples were drawn from two sources: the first 160 participants of the ongoing ImmuneRACE study, and 1,000 to 1,500 subjects contributed by 6 global collaborators. The material from the prospective study consisted of cDNA or gDNA derived from T cells, B-cell-depleted T cells, or PBMCs. Subjects who had been exposed to COVID-19, were actively infected with it, or had recovered from it provided the deeply sampled blood TCRbeta repertoires that made up the dataset.

Compared with germline, V lacks 1 base and J lacks 5 bases; bases without a gene match: 5. The CDR3, from cysteine to phenylalanine, totals 15 residues. Left in the record is the CDR3 DNA by itself, 45 bases read in frame from the first base. Looking up the germline V gene yields CDR1 SGHRS and CDR2 YFSETQ. TCRbeta CDR3 regions were amplified from genomic DNA by means of the immunoSEQ Assay, a bias-controlled multiplex PCR. From the authors' description of their analysis: Nucleated cell counts per sample were estimated from amplification of reference gene primers within the assay. To quantify the absolute abundance of each unique TCRbeta CDR3 rearrangement, sequence reads were collapsed and filtered. For each sample, productive Simpson clonality was calculated by taking the square root of Simpson's diversity index across productive rearrangements. Entries here come from immuneACCESS through TCRdb and include only in-frame sequences with V and J called. Some clones fail to appear in such tables; in the studies checked, an unresolved V gene covers under half of the shortfall, and the cause of the remainder is unknown. V, J and clone size are those of that table, while D and trimming were read from the DNA. The sample table contains 250,000 or so clones; only one count was recorded for approximately 82% of them. The leading ten clones occupy roughly 3.4% of the sample.

A word on this clone: What this receptor recognizes is not known. No base quality values were provided; no much bigger clone lies one nucleotide off.

Broad study findings and their caveats: Clinical and demographic metadata were provided uncurated, with the amount varying by source and participant.

Whole blood was collected in K2EDTA tubes by collaborating institutions according to the institutions' own protocols. Collaborator samples were shipped for TCRbeta analysis as frozen whole blood, isolated PBMCs, or DNA extracted from either sample type. The TCR comes from a woman aged 18-29 years with acute or convalescent COVID-19. The receptor chain draws on TRBV5-1 and TRBJ2-3; TRBD1 agrees with 9 junctional bases. Sequences were obtained from peripheral blood. The CDR3 corresponds to CASSLWGQGGDTQYF. The sequenced DNA: TGCGCCAGCAGCTTGTGGGGACAGGGAGGAGATACGCAGTATTTT.